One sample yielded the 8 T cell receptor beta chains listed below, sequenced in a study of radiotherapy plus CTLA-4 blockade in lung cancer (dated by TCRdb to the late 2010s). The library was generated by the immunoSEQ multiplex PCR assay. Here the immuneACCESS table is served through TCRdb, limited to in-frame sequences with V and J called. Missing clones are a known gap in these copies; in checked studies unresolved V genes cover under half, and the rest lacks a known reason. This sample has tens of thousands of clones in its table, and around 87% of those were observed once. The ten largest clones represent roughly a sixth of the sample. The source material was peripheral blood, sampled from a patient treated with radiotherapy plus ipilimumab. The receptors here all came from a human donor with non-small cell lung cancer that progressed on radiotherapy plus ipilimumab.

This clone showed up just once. CDR3 DNA: TGCAGCGTCCCCACGGGACACAACACTGAAGCTTTCTTT. Translated: CSVPTGHNTEAFF. This chain connects TRBV29-1 to TRBJ1-1; a possible D gene is TRBD1 (6 bases). V was shortened by 6 bases and J by 2 bases, with 13 bases between the two germline ends. From germline, CDR1 is SQVTM and CDR2 ANQGSEA. There are 13 residues in the CDR3.

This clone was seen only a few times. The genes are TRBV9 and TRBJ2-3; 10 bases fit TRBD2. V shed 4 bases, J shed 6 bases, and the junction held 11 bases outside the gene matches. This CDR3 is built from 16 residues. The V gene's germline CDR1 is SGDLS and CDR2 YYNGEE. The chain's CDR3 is CASSRSGGEVGDTQYF. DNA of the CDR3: TGTGCCAGCAGCCGGAGCGGGGGGGAAGTCGGCGATACGCAGTATTTT.

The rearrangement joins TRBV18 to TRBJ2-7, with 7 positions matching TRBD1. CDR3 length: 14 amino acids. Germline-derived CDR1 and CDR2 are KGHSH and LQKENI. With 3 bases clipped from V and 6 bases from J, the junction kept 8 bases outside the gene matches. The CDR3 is CASSPSTGPGEQYF. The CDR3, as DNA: TGTGCCAGCTCACCCTCGACAGGGCCAGGCGAGCAGTACTTC.

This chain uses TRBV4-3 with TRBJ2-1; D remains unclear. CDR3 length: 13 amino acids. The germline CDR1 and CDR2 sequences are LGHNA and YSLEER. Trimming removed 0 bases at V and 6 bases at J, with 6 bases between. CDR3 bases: TGCGCCAGCAGCCAAGAGACTGGCAATGAGCAGTTCTTC. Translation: CASSQETGNEQFF.

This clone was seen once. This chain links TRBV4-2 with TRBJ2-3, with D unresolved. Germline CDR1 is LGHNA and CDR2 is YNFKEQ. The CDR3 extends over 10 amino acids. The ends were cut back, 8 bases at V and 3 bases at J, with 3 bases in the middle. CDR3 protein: CASGTDTQYF. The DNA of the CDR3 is TGTGCCAGCGGTACAGATACGCAGTATTTT.

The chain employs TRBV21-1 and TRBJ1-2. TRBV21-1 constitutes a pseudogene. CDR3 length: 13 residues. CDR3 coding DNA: TGTGCCAGCAGCAAAGTGGGGGTCGGAGGCTACACCTTC. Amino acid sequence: CASSKVGVGGYTF.

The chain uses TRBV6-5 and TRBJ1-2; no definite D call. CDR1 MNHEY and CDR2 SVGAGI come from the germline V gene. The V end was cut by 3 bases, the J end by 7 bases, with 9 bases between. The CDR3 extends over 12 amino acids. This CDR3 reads CASSYGAGGYTF. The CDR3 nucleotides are TGTGCCAGCAGTTATGGTGCGGGTGGCTACACCTTC.

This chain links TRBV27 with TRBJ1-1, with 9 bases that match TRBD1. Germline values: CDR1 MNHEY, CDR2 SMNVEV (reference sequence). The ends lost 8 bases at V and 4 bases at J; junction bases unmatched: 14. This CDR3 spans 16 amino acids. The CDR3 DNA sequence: TGTGCCAGCTTCGGGACAGGGTACCCCCCTACCACTGAAGCTTTCTTT. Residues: CASFGTGYPPTTEAFF.